This T cell receptor (beta chain) was profiled in a study of blood T cell repertoires in COVID-19. The data were produced by immunoSEQ multiplex PCR, yet TCRdb's version contains in-frame clones alone and is incomplete. The sample has approximately 110,000 clones; approximately 80% are singletons. Input material: peripheral blood. This receptor was identified in a woman aged 45 to 65 with acute or convalescent COVID-19.

CDR3 amino acids: CASSLGQGVYGYTF. CDR3 sequence (DNA): TGTGCCAGCTCACTTGGACAGGGGGTCTATGGCTACACCTTC. The gene calls are TRBV18 and TRBJ1-2; 10 nucleotides line up with TRBD1. The CDR3 extends over 14 amino acids. CDR1 and CDR2 (germline): KGHSH, LQKENI. The junction had 3 bases not matched to a gene; V was cut back by 4 bases and J by 4 bases. The entire variable domain, with the rest obtained from reference TRBV18 and TRBJ1-2, is as follows: NAGVMQNPRHLVRRRGQEARLRCSPMKGHSHVYWYRQLPEEGLKFMVYLQKENIIDESGMPKERFSAEFPKEGPSILRIQQVVRGDSAAYFCASSLGQGVYGYTFGSGTRLTVV.